This record covers a single TCR beta chain. Its cognate antigen has yet to be identified. The record has no base qualities; no much larger clone is one base away. This sample is part of a study of shared clonotypes between healthy human individuals (dated by TCRdb to 2020 to 2021). Regarding the complete study: The cohort comprised a couple of women and three men aged 18 to 49 years. For each donor, three plates each were used for CD4 naive and CD4 memory, two plates were used for CD8 naive, and one plate was used for CD8 memory. The study deeply sequenced blood TCR repertoires of about five healthy adults to estimate repertoire size and the extent of clonotype sharing between individuals. To increase sequencing depth and limit assay-specific biases, different laboratories used diverse techniques to prepare libraries and sequence TCR repertoires. Between about 0.8 and 8.9 billion PBMCs per donor were obtained by leukapheresis.

The research as a whole found: Higher generation probabilities were observed for clonotypes shared by all four sorted-subset donors than for non-shared clonotypes. Even with the large sequencing depth, rarefaction of the sorted-subset datasets indicated that sequencing was incomplete. Larger estimated clonotype richness was generally found for naive subsets than for memory subsets. Only blood was sampled, and tissue TCR repertoires likely differ from those in blood. Because the study included only a small number of donors, the genetic and exposure-history diversity represented was limited. Pairwise subsampling led to the expectation that sequencing depth would affect the degree of clonotype sharing among donors. Sharing across several donors was observed for 5% to 6.5% of naive CD4, over 3% of naive CD8, 2% to 2.5% of memory CD4, and approximately 0.41% of memory CD8 clonotypes.

Using the deep immunoSEQ assay, multiplex PCR amplified TCR CDR3 regions from genomic DNA. Genomic DNA extracted from each cell subset was distributed evenly over all wells of several immunoSEQ 96-well plates, and each plate served as one replicate. For sorted subsets, approximately 210 ng genomic DNA, equal to about 30,000 T cell genomes, was loaded into each replicate PCR. The purified libraries were quantified using a Qubit 3.0 fluorometer, sized with a Bioanalyzer 2100, and then quantified again using the KAPA Library Quantification kit. Every immunoSEQ 96-well plate was sequenced on a dedicated single-read 150-cycle Illumina NextSeq 550 flow cell. The authors' analysis ran thus. The immunoSEQ output contained only junctional sequences without quality scores, so filtering could not match that applied to full-length reads. To assign V/J genes and CDR3, sequences were annotated against IMGT germline references using PyIR, a Python wrapper for IgBLAST v1.9. Reads were filtered out if the reads had weak V/J assignments (E-value above 1e-6), no CDR3, stop codons, out-of-frame junctions, or ambiguous translated residues. V3J clonotypes were defined by identical inferred V gene, J gene, and CDR3 amino acid sequence. Percentage overlap between repertoires was computed as shared unique clonotypes divided by the size of the smaller repertoire. Repertoire richness was assessed with RTK rarefaction, the Chao1 estimator, and Recon v2.1 estimates of unobserved clonotypes. OLGA was used to compute generation probabilities for all TCRbeta clonotypes that the gDNA method yielded from a few donors. Here the immuneACCESS table is served through TCRdb, limited to in-frame sequences with V and J called. Missing clones are a known gap in these copies; in checked studies unresolved V genes cover under half, and the rest lacks a known reason. That table furnishes V, J and clone size, whereas the DNA furnished D and trimming. The sample table shows roughly 2 million clones, and under 97% are seen once. The ten biggest clones cover 0.1% to 0.15% of the sample.

Donors were healthy HIV-negative adults with no recently reported acute infections or vaccinations. Every donor was a Caucasian adult living in Nashville, Tennessee, USA. Magnetic negative selection was used to enrich CD4+ T cells, after which naive cells were positively selected on CD45RA and the negative fraction became the memory subset. Blood was collected by leukapheresis, and PBMCs were isolated by Ficoll-Histopaque density gradient centrifugation and then cryopreserved in liquid nitrogen vapor phase. Purity and quantity of every magnetically sorted T cell population were checked by analytical flow cytometry. From each sorted fraction, genomic DNA was isolated and quantified by UV absorbance on a Nanodrop 2000c. In the germline V gene, CDR1 corresponds to SNHLY and CDR2 to FYNNEI. V is cut by 0 bases and J by 11 bases, and the space between the germline ends is 13 bases. From the cysteine up to the phenylalanine, the CDR3 has a length of 14 residues. Solely the CDR3 DNA is kept, with 42 bases framed from the first base.

The TCR was taken from a man aged 18 to 35 in good health. The chain employs TRBV2 and TRBJ1-4, with a tentative D gene TRBD1 over 6 matching bases. Sequencing was done on a sample of naive CD4+ T cells sorted from blood. In the paper's terms, the cell subset or site label means: CD45RA+ positively selected. The DNA sequence follows: TGTGCCAGCAGTGAAGCTGGGCAGGGGCGGAAACTGTTTTTT. Its translation reads: CASSEAGQGRKLFF.